This TCR beta chain was recorded in a study of early stage breast cancer tumors. Overall study: Most invasive tumors, about 75% of the 16, were ER+/PR+/HER2-.

For this clone: Antigen: not known.

Using immunoSEQ multiplex PCR, the repertoire was profiled, and TCRdb retains in-frame clones only, with some absent. This table has approximately 52,000 clones, around 83% appearing once. Trimming shortened V by 3 bases and J by 0 bases, and 22 bases separated the two germline ends. From germline, CDR1 is MNHEY and CDR2 SMNVEV (reference sequence). The CDR3 covers 19 residues. Study conclusions and caveats: Tumors had about 2.4-fold higher T cell density and higher clonality than adjacent normal breast tissue.

Material: blood. This rearrangement joins TRBV27 to TRBJ2-3; D is ambiguous. This clonotype was sampled from a person in their fifties or sixties with breast cancer. Here the CDR3 reads CASSFATQWPPSSTDTQYF. CDR3 nucleotide sequence: TGTGCCAGCAGTTTCGCTACCCAATGGCCGCCCTCTAGCACAGATACGCAGTATTTT.